These 12 T cell receptor beta chains share one sample of origin, sequenced in a study of glioma-infiltrating T cells after dendritic cell vaccination. The method was immunoSEQ multiplex PCR; TCRdb's version includes in-frame clones alone and lacks a portion of them. The sample has 80,000 to 95,000 clones, about 83% seen once. The sample consisted of blood, taken before dendritic cell vaccination. These receptors were collected from a human donor with glioblastoma.

The rearrangement uses TRBV15 and TRBJ2-5; D remains unclear. Deletions cut 0 bases from V and 1 base from J, with 6 bases between. This CDR3 comprises 14 residues. CDR1 is LNHNV and CDR2 is YYDKDF in the germline V gene (reference sequence). The CDR3 DNA follows: TGTGCCACCAGCAGAGATACACGCCAAGAGACCCAGTACTTC. It translates to CATSRDTRQETQYF.

Only one count was recorded for this clone. V and J are TRBV6-6 and TRBJ1-6; D is ambiguous. V lost 4 bases, J lost 7 bases, and 17 bases lay in between. The CDR3 loop spans 16 amino acids. CDR1 and CDR2 from the germline V gene are MNHNY and SVGAGI (reference sequence). The CDR3 region is CASSSPPEARNSPLHF. CDR3 sequence (DNA): TGTGCCAGCAGTTCGCCCCCCGAGGCAAGAAATTCACCCCTCCACTTT.

V usage is TRBV6-5 and J usage is TRBJ2-7; 9 bases match TRBD1. This CDR3 is 15 amino acids long. With V trimmed by 1 base and J by 5 bases, 6 bases remained unmatched. Germline assignment: CDR1 MNHEY and CDR2 SVGAGI. CDR3 in amino acids: CASSYWGQGGNEQYF. For the CDR3, the DNA is TGTGCCAGCAGTTACTGGGGACAGGGTGGCAACGAGCAGTACTTC.

The chain joins TRBV7-2 to TRBJ1-2; D unresolved. The CDR3 totals 13 residues. The germline V gene has CDR1 SGHTA and CDR2 FQGNSA. V was cut by 1 base and J by 7 bases, with 10 bases left in between. In nucleotides, the CDR3 is TGTGCCAGCAGCTTAGAGGGCGGGGTTGGCTACACCTTC. The encoded protein is CASSLEGGVGYTF.

The table lists this clone with a count of one. The rearrangement links TRBV5-4 to TRBJ1-1; TRBD1 matches 9 bases. Unmatched junction bases numbered 4, after V lost 6 bases and J lost 1 base. This CDR3 is built from 14 residues. In germline, CDR1 is SGHNT, CDR2 YYREEE (reference sequence). CDR3 sequence (DNA): TGTGCCAGCACCCGGGACAGGGAGAACACTGAAGCTTTCTTT. Encoded protein: CASTRDRENTEAFF.

The J gene is TRBJ1-2, the V gene TRBV10-3, with TRBD1 matching 8 bases. Germline V gives CDR1 ENHRY, CDR2 SYGVKD. The CDR3 covers 15 residues. V lost 5 bases, J lost 7 bases, and 12 bases stayed unmatched. DNA for the CDR3: TGTGCCATCAGTTCCATTACAGGGGGGGTGCGTGGCTACACCTTC. Protein: CAISSITGGVRGYTF.

This clone has only one observation. The chain couples TRBV5-6 to TRBJ1-4; perhaps TRBD1 as D (6 bases). With 4 bases removed from V and 5 bases from J, the gap between germline ends came to 15 bases. The length of the CDR3 is 15 residues. The germline CDR1 and CDR2 sequences are SGHDT and YYEEEE. The CDR3 sequence: CASSGKGGKNEKLFF. The CDR3 DNA is TGTGCCAGCAGCGGCAAGGGGGGGAAGAATGAAAAACTGTTTTTT. Using reference TRBV5-6 and TRBJ1-4 for the parts outside the CDR3, the full variable domain is DAGVTQSPTHLIKTRGQQVTLRCSPKSGHDTVSWYQQALGQGPQFIFQYYEEEERQRGNFPDRFSGHQFPNYSSELNVNALLLGDSALYLCASSGKGGKNEKLFFGSGTQLSVL.

The chain carries TRBV18 and TRBJ2-3; 8 nucleotides agree with TRBD2. This CDR3 has 18 amino acids. V shed 3 bases and J 2 bases; nucleotides not matched to a gene: 13. Germline V gives CDR1 KGHSH, CDR2 LQKENI. CDR3 DNA: TGTGCCAGCTCACCCGAGCTTCCCAGCGGGGGACTCACAGATACGCAGTATTTT. Translated, it gives CASSPELPSGGLTDTQYF.

The J gene is TRBJ1-5, the V gene TRBV5-1, with D possibly matching TRBD1 (6 bases). Trimming cost V 0 bases and J 4 bases, with 11 bases left between them. The CDR3 length is 15 residues. CDR1 SGHRS and CDR2 YFSETQ come from the germline V gene. The CDR3 DNA follows: TGCGCCAGCAGCTTGGGCCAGGGGCAGAATCAGCCCCAGCATTTT. It is translated as CASSLGQGQNQPQHF.

The V and J genes are TRBV10-1 and TRBJ2-7; D gene uncertain. The CDR3 spans 11 residues. Germline lookup yields CDR1 WNHNN and CDR2 SYGVQD (reference sequence). The ends were cut back, 2 bases at V and 6 bases at J, with 5 bases in the middle. CDR3 residues: CASSEGPEQYF. The CDR3, as DNA: TGCGCCAGCAGTGAGGGGCCCGAGCAGTACTTC.

The chain recombines TRBV28 with TRBJ1-2; possible D gene TRBD1, 6 bases. V was shortened by 3 bases and J by 7 bases, with 12 bases between the two germline ends. This CDR3 has 13 amino acids. Germline-derived CDR1 and CDR2 are MDHEN and SYDVKM. CDR3 sequence: CASSLPGVSGYTF. CDR3 DNA sequence: TGTGCCAGCAGTTTGCCAGGGGTTAGTGGCTACACCTTC.

The rearrangement joins TRBV11-3 to TRBJ2-1; D might be TRBD1 (5 bases). Germline CDR1 reads SGHNT; CDR2 reads YENEEA. The CDR3 is 14 residues long. V lost 5 bases, J lost 8 bases, and 16 bases lay in between. The CDR3 spells CASSTRNSRDEQFF. CDR3 coding DNA: TGTGCCAGCAGCACTCGGAACAGCAGGGATGAGCAGTTCTTC. Using reference TRBV11-3 and TRBJ2-1 for the parts outside the CDR3, the full variable domain is EAGVVQSPRYKIIEKKQPVAFWCNPISGHNTLYWYLQNLGQGPELLIRYENEEAVDDSQLPKDRFSAERLKGVDSTLKIQPAELGDSAVYLCASSTRNSRDEQFFGPGTRLTVL.